The 20 T cell receptor beta chains reported below all come from one sample, sequenced in a study of shared clonotypes between healthy human individuals. Sequenced by immunoSEQ multiplex PCR; TCRdb stores in-frame clones only, minus some. The table records 950,000 to 1,100,000 clones, 70% to 80% of them present only once. Sequencing was done on a sample of memory CD4+ T cells sorted from blood. Noted subset: CD45RA-negative fraction. The receptors here all came from a man aged 18 to 30 in good health.

The V call is TRBV2, the J call TRBJ2-2; 8 bases agree with TRBD2. CDR1 and CDR2 (germline): SNHLY, FYNNEI. The CDR3 is made up of 15 amino acids. V was pared by 4 bases and J by 8 bases, with 9 bases of the junction left unmatched. The CDR3 reads CASSVGTRQLGELFF. For the CDR3, the DNA is TGTGCCAGCAGTGTTGGGACTAGGCAGTTGGGGGAGCTGTTTTTT. The full variable domain, in which reference TRBV2 and TRBJ2-2 provide the parts outside the CDR3, is EPEVTQTPSHQVTQMGQEVILRCVPISNHLYFYWYRQILGQKVEFLVSFYNNEISEKSEIFDDQFSVERPDGSNFTLKIRSTKLEDSAMYFCASSVGTRQLGELFFGEGSRLTVL.

The V call is TRBV7-8, the J call TRBJ1-4; tentative D call: TRBD1 (5 bases). V was clipped by 4 bases and J by 7 bases, with 19 bases between them. This CDR3 region has 16 residues. Germline-derived CDR1 and CDR2 are SGHVS and FQNEAQ. The CDR3 DNA reads TGTGCCAGCAGCTCCAAAGCTTGGGGGTTGCGTGAAAAACTGTTTTTT. Its translation is CASSSKAWGLREKLFF.

This clone is a singleton in its sample. The gene calls are TRBV7-3 and TRBJ2-7; 11 bases align to TRBD2. This CDR3 contains 14 residues. Germline assignment: CDR1 SGHTA and CDR2 FQGTGA. The V gene end was trimmed by 6 bases and the J gene end by 5 bases; junction bases not matched to a gene: 6. CDR3 nucleotides: TGTGCCAGCAGTCTAGCGGGGGGTCAGGACGAGCAGTACTTC. It yields the protein CASSLAGGQDEQYF. Full variable domain (rest looked up from reference TRBV7-3 and TRBJ2-7): GAGVSQTPSNKVTEKGKYVELRCDPISGHTALYWYRQSLGQGPEFLIYFQGTGAADDSGLPNDRFFAVRPEGSVSTLKIQRTERGDSAVYLCASSLAGGQDEQYFGPGTRLTVT.

The chain links TRBV28 to TRBJ2-1; D assignment may be TRBD1 or TRBD2 (5 bases each). This CDR3 spans 12 amino acids. The germline gives CDR1 MDHEN, CDR2 SYDVKM. V was pared by 2 bases and J by 10 bases, with 9 bases between. The CDR3 region has the DNA TGTGCCAGCAGTTTAAGAGGGGCCGAGCAGTTCTTC. It yields the protein CASSLRGAEQFF.

This chain uses TRBV7-9 with TRBJ2-1, with 10 bases matching TRBD2. CDR1 is SEHNR, CDR2 FQNEAQ, per germline (reference sequence). The CDR3 has 15 residues. Trimming took 1 base from V and 12 from J; bases not matched to a gene: 9. The CDR3 reads CASSLGPSGGSGQFF. Here the CDR3 DNA reads TGTGCCAGCAGCTTAGGGCCTAGCGGGGGTTCCGGGCAGTTCTTC.

The V gene is TRBV7-2, the J gene TRBJ2-7; the match to TRBD2 covers 10 bases. This CDR3 spans 13 amino acids. The germline gives CDR1 SGHTA, CDR2 FQGNSA. V gave up 8 bases and J gave up 7 bases; unmatched junction bases: 8. Here the CDR3 DNA reads TGTGCCAGCCGGACTAGCGGCATTCGGGAGCAGTACTTC. Amino acids: CASRTSGIREQYF.

V usage is TRBV6-5 and J usage is TRBJ2-3; D remains unclear. Looked up from germline, CDR1 is MNHEY and CDR2 is SVGAGI. The V end was cut by 7 bases, the J end by 7 bases, with 9 bases between. There are 11 residues in the CDR3. The CDR3 sequence: CASTDVNTQYF. The CDR3 DNA reads as TGTGCCAGCACCGACGTGAATACGCAGTATTTT.

The chain is built from TRBV6-6 and TRBJ1-5, with D unclear. The CDR3 has 12 amino acids. V dropped 10 bases and J dropped 4 bases, with 11 bases sitting between them. CDR1 is MNHNY, CDR2 SVGAGI, per germline (reference sequence). The CDR3 here is CAIALGNQPQHF. DNA for the CDR3: TGTGCCATCGCCTTGGGAAATCAGCCCCAGCATTTT.

The genes are TRBV27 and TRBJ2-2, with 10 positions matching TRBD1. With 6 bases clipped from V and 4 bases from J, the junction kept 8 bases outside the gene matches. This CDR3 comprises 16 residues. From germline, CDR1 is MNHEY and CDR2 SMNVEV (reference sequence). The CDR3 reads CASRTGTGVITGELFF. DNA for the CDR3: TGTGCCAGCAGGACCGGGACAGGGGTAATCACCGGGGAGCTGTTTTTT.

This chain's CDR3 is CACQDDRGSSYEQYF. The CDR3 DNA sequence: TGCGCCTGCCAAGACGACAGGGGGAGCTCCTACGAGCAGTACTTC. The J gene is TRBJ2-7, the V gene TRBV5-1; 9 bases are shared with TRBD1. The J segment lost 0 bases and the V segment lost 10 bases, leaving 11 bases of the junction unmatched. This CDR3 is built from 15 residues. CDR1 and CDR2 from the germline V gene are SGHRS and YFSETQ.

This clone was picked up a small number of times. The chain is built from TRBV5-1 and TRBJ2-2; D ambiguous. Germline CDR1 and CDR2: SGHRS and YFSETQ. V was cut by 4 bases and J by 5 bases, with 18 bases left in between. There are 16 residues in the CDR3. The CDR3 DNA is TGCGCCAGCAGCCCTGGGGTCCTAGTCAATACCGGGGAGCTGTTTTTT. It specifies CASSPGVLVNTGELFF. Full variable domain (outside the CDR3, taken from reference TRBV5-1 and TRBJ2-2): KAGVTQTPRYLIKTRGQQVTLSCSPISGHRSVSWYQQTPGQGLQFLFEYFSETQRNKGNFPGRFSGRQFSNSRSEMNVSTLELGDSALYLCASSPGVLVNTGELFFGEGSRLTVL.

J is TRBJ2-3 and V is TRBV7-2; D is perhaps TRBD1 (6 bases). This CDR3 has 15 amino acids. Germline values: CDR1 SGHTA, CDR2 FQGNSA. Deletions cut 3 bases from V and 2 bases from J, with 12 bases between. CDR3 sequence: CASSLVGAYTDTQYF. As DNA, the CDR3 is TGTGCCAGCAGCTTGGTGGGGGCGTACACAGATACGCAGTATTTT.

This sequence joins TRBV19 and TRBJ1-5; tentative D call: TRBD1 (5 bases). The germline V and J ends were trimmed by 6 bases and 5 bases, with 8 bases remaining between them. Per the germline V gene, CDR1 is LNHDA and CDR2 is SQIVND (reference sequence). The CDR3 length is 12 residues. Here the CDR3 reads CASRQADQPQHF. The CDR3 nucleotides are TGTGCCAGTAGACAGGCTGATCAGCCCCAGCATTTT.

The chain is built from TRBV7-9 and TRBJ1-2, with a weak D call TRBD1 (6 bases). This CDR3 comprises 16 residues. Trimming pared 2 bases from V and 3 bases from J, leaving 16 bases between. Germline V gene data show CDR1 as SEHNR and CDR2 as FQNEAQ (reference sequence). The CDR3 spells CASSLSAGGMDYGYTF. In nucleotides, the CDR3 is TGTGCCAGCAGCTTAAGCGCGGGGGGCATGGACTATGGCTACACCTTC.

The genes are TRBV5-1 and TRBJ2-3; TRBD2 might be the D (6 bases). The CDR3 sequence is 15 residues long. V was trimmed by 0 bases and J by 0 bases, leaving 8 bases between them. Germline CDR1 reads SGHRS; CDR2 reads YFSETQ. The CDR3 spells CASSLEGRSTDTQYF. In DNA form, the CDR3 reads TGCGCCAGCAGCTTGGAGGGGAGGAGCACAGATACGCAGTATTTT.

The rearrangement links TRBV9 to TRBJ2-6, with a weak D call TRBD1 (6 bases). The CDR3 totals 15 residues. V lost 6 bases, J lost 0 bases, and 10 bases lay in between. Germline-derived CDR1 and CDR2 are SGDLS and YYNGEE. In nucleotides, the CDR3 is TGTGCCAGCACCCTAGGGGGCTCTGGGGCCAACGTCCTGACTTTC. Translation gives CASTLGGSGANVLTF.

The rearrangement joins TRBV12-5 to TRBJ1-1, with 8 bases aligning to TRBD1. V gave up 6 bases and J gave up 5 bases; unmatched junction bases: 5. CDR3 length equals 13 residues. The germline V gene encodes CDR1 LGHNT and CDR2 FRNRAP. The CDR3 nucleotides read TGTGCTAGTGGGGTACAGGGGGAGACTGAAGCTTTCTTT. Protein: CASGVQGETEAFF.

This rearrangement joins TRBV19 to TRBJ1-2; the D gene is possibly TRBD1 (5 bases). The V end was cut by 6 bases, the J end by 7 bases, with 18 bases between. Germline-derived CDR1 and CDR2 are LNHDA and SQIVND (reference sequence). The CDR3 has 14 residues. The CDR3 reads CASSPWGEGRGYTF. Here the CDR3 DNA reads TGTGCCAGTAGCCCGTGGGGGGAAGGGCGTGGCTACACCTTC.

This chain joins TRBV6-6 and TRBJ2-7; a weak D match, TRBD2 (6 bases). This CDR3 comprises 16 residues. From germline, CDR1 is MNHNY and CDR2 SVGAGI (reference sequence). V gave up 2 bases and J gave up 3 bases, with 17 bases separating them. The CDR3 nucleotides are TGTGCCAGCAGTTACCAAGCAGGGAGTAGCGGCTACGAGCAGTACTTC. Translated, it gives CASSYQAGSSGYEQYF.

V is TRBV7-2 and J is TRBJ2-7; no clear D. The length of the CDR3 is 12 residues. V was clipped by 3 bases and J by 7 bases, with 10 bases between them. Germline lookup yields CDR1 SGHTA and CDR2 FQGNSA. The CDR3 sequence: CASSFIFYEQYF. DNA for the CDR3: TGTGCCAGCAGCTTTATTTTTTATGAGCAGTACTTC.